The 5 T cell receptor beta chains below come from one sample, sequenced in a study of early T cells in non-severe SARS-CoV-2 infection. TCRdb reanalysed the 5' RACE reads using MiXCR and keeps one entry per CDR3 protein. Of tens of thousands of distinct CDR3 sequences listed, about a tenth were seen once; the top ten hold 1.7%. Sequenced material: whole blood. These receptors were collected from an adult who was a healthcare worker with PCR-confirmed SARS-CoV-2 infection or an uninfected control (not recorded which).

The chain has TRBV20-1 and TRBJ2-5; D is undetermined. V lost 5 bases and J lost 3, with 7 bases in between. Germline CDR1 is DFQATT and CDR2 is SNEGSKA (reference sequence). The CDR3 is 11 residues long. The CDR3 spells CSAVNEETQYF. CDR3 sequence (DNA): TGCAGTGCTGTAAACGAAGAGACCCAGTACTTC.

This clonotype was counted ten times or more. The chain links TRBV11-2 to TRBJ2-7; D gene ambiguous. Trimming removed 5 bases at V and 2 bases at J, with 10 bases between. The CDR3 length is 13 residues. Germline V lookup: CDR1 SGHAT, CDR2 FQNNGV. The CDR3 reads CASSPHNPYEQYF. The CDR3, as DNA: TGTGCCAGCAGCCCCCATAATCCCTACGAGCAGTACTTC. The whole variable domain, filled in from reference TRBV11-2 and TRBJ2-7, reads EAGVAQSPRYKIIEKRQSVAFWCNPISGHATLYWYQQILGQGPKLLIQFQNNGVVDDSQLPKDRFSAERLKGVDSTLKIQPAKLEDSAVYLCASSPHNPYEQYFGPGTRLTVT.

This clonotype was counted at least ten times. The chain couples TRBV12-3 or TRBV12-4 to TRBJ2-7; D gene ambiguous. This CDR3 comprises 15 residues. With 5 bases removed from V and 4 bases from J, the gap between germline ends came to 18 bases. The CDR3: CASSPPWQARYEQYF. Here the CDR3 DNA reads TGTGCCAGCAGTCCCCCGTGGCAGGCGAGGTACGAGCAGTACTTC.

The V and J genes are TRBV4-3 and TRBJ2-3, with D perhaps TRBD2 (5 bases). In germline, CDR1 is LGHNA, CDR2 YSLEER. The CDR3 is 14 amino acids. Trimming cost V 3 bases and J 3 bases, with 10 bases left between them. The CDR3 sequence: CASSQDWGTDTQYF. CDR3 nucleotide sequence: TGCGCCAGCAGCCAGGACTGGGGAACAGATACGCAGTATTTT.

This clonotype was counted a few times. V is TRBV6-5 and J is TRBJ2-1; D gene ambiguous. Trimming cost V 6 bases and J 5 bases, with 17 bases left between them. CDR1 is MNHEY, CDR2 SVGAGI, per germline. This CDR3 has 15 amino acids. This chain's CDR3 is CASSGRSPTHNEQFF. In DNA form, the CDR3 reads TGTGCCAGCAGCGGACGCTCACCGACCCACAATGAGCAGTTCTTC.